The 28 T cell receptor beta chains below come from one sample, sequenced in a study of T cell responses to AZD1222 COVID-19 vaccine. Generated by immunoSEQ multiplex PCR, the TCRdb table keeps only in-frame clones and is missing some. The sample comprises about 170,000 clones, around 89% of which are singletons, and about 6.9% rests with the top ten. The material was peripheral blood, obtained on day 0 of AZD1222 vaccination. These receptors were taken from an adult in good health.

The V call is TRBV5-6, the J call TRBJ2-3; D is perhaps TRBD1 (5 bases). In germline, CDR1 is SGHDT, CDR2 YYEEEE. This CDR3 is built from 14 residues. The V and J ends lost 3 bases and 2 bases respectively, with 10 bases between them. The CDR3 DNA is TGTGCCAGCAGCTGGGGCACCGACACAGATACGCAGTATTTT. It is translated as CASSWGTDTDTQYF.

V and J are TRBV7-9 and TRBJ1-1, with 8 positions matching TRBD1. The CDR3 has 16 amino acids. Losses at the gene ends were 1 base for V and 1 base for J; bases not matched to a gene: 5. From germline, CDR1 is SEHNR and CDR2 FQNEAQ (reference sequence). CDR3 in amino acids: CASSLVQGQGNTEAFF. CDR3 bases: TGTGCCAGCAGCTTAGTCCAAGGACAGGGGAACACTGAAGCTTTCTTT.

The CDR3 here is CASSPQEGRVTEAFF. In DNA, the CDR3 is TGTGCCAGTAGCCCCCAAGAGGGCCGGGTCACTGAAGCTTTCTTT. The gene calls are TRBV19 and TRBJ1-1, with D hard to call. The germline gives CDR1 LNHDA, CDR2 SQIVND (reference sequence). The CDR3 length is 15 residues. V lost 6 bases and J lost 4, with 18 bases in between.

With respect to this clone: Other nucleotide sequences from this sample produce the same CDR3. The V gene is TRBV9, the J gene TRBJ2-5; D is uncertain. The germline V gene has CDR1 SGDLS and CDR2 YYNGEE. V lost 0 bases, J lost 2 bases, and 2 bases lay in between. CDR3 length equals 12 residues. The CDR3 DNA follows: TGTGCCAGCAGCGTAGGACAAGAGACCCAGTACTTC. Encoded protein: CASSVGQETQYF. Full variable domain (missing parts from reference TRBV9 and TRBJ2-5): DSGVTQTPKHLITATGQRVTLRCSPRSGDLSVYWYQQSLDQGLQFLIQYYNGEERAKGNILERFSAQQFPDLHSELNLSSLELGDSALYFCASSVGQETQYFGPGTRLLVL.

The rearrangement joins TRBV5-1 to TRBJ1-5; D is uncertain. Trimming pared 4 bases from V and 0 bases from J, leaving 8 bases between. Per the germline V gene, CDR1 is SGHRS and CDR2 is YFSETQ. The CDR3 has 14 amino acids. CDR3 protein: CASSNGYSNQPQHF. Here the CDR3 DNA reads TGCGCCAGCAGCAACGGGTATAGCAATCAGCCCCAGCATTTT.

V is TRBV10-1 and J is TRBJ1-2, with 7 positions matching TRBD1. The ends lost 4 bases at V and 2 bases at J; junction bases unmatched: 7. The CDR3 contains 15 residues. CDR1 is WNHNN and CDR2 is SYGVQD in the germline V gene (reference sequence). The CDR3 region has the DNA TGCGCCAGCAGTGTCTTGTTAGGGGGCAACTATGGCTACACCTTC. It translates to CASSVLLGGNYGYTF.

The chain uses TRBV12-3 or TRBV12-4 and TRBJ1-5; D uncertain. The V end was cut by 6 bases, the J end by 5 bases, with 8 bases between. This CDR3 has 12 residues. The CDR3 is CASRLADQPQHF. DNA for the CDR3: TGTGCCAGCAGACTTGCAGATCAGCCCCAGCATTTT.

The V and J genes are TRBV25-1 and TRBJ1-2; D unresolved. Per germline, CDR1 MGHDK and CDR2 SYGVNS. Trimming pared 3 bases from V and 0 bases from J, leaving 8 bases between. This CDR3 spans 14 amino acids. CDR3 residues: CASSEVGANYGYTF. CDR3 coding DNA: TGTGCCAGCAGTGAGGTTGGTGCTAACTATGGCTACACCTTC.

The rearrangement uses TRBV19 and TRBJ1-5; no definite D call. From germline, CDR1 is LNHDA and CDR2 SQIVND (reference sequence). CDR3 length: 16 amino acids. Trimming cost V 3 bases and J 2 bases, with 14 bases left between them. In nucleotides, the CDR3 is TGTGCCAGTAGTATCGGTCCCAGAGCGGGCAATCAGCCCCAGCATTTT. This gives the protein CASSIGPRAGNQPQHF.

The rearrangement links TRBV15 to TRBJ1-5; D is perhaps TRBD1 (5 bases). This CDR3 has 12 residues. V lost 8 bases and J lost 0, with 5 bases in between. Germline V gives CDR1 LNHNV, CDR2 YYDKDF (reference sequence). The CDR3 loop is CATQGSNQPQHF. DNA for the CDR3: TGTGCCACCCAGGGTAGCAATCAGCCCCAGCATTTT. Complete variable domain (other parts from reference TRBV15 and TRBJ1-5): DAMVIQNPRYQVTQFGKPVTLSCSQTLNHNVMYWYQQKSSQAPKLLFHYYDKDFNNEADTPDNFQSRRPNTSFCFLDIRSPGLGDTAMYLCATQGSNQPQHFGDGTRLSIL.

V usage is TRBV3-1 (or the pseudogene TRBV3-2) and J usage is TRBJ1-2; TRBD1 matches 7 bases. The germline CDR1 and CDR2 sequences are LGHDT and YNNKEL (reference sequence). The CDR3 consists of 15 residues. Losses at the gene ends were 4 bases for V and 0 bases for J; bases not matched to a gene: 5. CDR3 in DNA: TGTGCCAGCAGCCCCCGGACAGGACCTAACTATGGCTACACCTTC. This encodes CASSPRTGPNYGYTF.

The CDR3 reads CASSPLGQGGEQYF. The CDR3 DNA is TGTGCCAGCTCACCATTGGGACAGGGGGGCGAGCAGTACTTC. The chain has TRBV18 and TRBJ2-7; 11 positions match TRBD1. The trim removed 2 bases at V and 6 bases at J, leaving 3 bases unmatched. This CDR3 has 14 residues. CDR1 and CDR2 (germline): KGHSH, LQKENI.

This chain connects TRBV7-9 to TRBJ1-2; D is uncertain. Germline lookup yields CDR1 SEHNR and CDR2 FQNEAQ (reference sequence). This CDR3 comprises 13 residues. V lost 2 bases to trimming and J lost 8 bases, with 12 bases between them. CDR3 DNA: TGTGCCAGCAGCTTAAACATGGGGAACGGCTACACCTTC. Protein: CASSLNMGNGYTF.

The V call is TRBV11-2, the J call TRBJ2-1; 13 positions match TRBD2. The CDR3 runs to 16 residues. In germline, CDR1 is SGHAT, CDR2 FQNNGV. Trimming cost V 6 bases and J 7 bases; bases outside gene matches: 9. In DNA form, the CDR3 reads TGTGCCAGCAGACCCCCGGGACTAGCGGGGCGAAATGAGCAGTTCTTC. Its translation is CASRPPGLAGRNEQFF.

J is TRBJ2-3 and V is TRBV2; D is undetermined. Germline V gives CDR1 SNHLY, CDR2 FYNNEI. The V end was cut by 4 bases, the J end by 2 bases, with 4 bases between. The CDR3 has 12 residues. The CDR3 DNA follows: TGTGCCAGCAGTGGCACCACAGATACGCAGTATTTT. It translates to CASSGTTDTQYF. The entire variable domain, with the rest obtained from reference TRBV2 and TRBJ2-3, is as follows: EPEVTQTPSHQVTQMGQEVILRCVPISNHLYFYWYRQILGQKVEFLVSFYNNEISEKSEIFDDQFSVERPDGSNFTLKIRSTKLEDSAMYFCASSGTTDTQYFGPGTRLTVL.

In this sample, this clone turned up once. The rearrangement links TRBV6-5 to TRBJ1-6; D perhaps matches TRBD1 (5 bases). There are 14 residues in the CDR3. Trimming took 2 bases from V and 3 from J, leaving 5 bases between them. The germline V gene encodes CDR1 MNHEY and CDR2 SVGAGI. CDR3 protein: CASSYRGYNSPLHF. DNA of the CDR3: TGTGCCAGCAGTTACAGGGGCTATAATTCACCCCTCCACTTT.

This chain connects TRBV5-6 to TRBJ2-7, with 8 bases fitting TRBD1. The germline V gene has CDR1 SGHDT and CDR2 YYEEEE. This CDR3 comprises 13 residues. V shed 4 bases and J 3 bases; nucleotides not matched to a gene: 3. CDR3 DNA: TGTGCCAGCAGCCCACAGGGGGTCTACGAGCAGTACGTC. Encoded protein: CASSPQGVYEQYV.

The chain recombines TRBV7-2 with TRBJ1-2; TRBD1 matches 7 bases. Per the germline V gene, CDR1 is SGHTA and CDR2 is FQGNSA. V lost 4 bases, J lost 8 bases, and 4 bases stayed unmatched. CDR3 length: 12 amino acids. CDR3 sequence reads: CASSSTGSGYTF. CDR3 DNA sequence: TGTGCCAGCAGCTCGACAGGGTCCGGCTACACCTTC.

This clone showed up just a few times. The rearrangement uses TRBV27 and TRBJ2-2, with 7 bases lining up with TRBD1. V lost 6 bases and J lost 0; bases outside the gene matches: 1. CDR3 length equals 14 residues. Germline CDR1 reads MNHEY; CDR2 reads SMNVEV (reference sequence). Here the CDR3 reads CASRGQPNTGELFF. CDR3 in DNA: TGTGCCAGCAGGGGACAGCCGAACACCGGGGAGCTGTTTTTT.

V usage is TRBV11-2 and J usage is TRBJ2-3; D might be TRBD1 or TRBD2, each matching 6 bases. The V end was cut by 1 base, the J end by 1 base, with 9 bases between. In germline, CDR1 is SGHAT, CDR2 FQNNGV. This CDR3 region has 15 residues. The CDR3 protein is CASSLAGARTDTQYF. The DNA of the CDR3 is TGTGCCAGCAGCTTAGCGGGGGCCCGCACAGATACGCAGTATTTT.

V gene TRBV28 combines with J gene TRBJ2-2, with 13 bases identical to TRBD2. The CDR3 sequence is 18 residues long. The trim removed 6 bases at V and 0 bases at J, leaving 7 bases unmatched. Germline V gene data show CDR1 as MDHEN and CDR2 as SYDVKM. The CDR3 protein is CASRAGTSGVANTGELFF. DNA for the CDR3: TGTGCCAGCAGAGCCGGGACTAGCGGGGTCGCGAACACCGGGGAGCTGTTTTTT.

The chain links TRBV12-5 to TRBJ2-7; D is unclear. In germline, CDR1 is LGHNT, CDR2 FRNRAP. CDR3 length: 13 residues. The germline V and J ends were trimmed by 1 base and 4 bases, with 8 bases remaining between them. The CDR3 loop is CASGLGRQYEQYV. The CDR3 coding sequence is TGTGCTAGTGGTTTGGGTCGGCAGTACGAGCAGTACGTC.

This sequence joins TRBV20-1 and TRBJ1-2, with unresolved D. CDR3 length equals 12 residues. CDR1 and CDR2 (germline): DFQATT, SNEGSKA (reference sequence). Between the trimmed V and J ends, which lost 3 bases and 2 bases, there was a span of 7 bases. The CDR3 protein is CSASPGNYGYTF. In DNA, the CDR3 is TGCAGTGCTAGTCCGGGGAACTATGGCTACACCTTC.

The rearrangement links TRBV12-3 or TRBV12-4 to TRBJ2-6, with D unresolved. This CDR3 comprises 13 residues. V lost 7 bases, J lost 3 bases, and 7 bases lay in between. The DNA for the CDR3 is TGTGCCAGCATCGGTTATGGGGCCAACGTCCTGACTTTC. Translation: CASIGYGANVLTF.

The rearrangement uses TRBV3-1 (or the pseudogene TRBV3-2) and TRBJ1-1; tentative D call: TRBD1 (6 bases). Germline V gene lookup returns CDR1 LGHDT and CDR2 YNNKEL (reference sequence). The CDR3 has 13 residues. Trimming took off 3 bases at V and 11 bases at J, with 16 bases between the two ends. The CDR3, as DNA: TGTGCCAGCAGCCACGACAGGTTCGAGAAGGCTTTCTTT. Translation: CASSHDRFEKAFF.

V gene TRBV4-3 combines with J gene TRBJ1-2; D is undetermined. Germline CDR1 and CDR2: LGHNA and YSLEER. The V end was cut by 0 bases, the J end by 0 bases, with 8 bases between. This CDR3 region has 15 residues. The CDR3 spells CASSQDLGTNYGYTF. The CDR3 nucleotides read TGCGCCAGCAGCCAAGATTTGGGGACTAACTATGGCTACACCTTC.

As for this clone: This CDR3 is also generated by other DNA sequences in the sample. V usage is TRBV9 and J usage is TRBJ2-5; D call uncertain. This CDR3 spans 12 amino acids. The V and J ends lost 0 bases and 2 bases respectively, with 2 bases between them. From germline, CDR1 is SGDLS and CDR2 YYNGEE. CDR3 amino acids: CASSVEQETQYF. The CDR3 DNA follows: TGTGCCAGCAGCGTAGAGCAAGAGACCCAGTACTTC.

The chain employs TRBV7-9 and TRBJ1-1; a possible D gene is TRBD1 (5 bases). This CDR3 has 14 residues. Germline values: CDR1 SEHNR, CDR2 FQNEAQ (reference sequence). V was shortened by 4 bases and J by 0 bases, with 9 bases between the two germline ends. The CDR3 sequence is CASSSGTLNTEAFF. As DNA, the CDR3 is TGTGCCAGCAGCTCGGGGACCTTGAACACTGAAGCTTTCTTT.